The 23 T cell receptor beta chains below were found in one sample sequenced in a study of Tregs in tolerant kidney transplant recipients. Here immunoSEQ multiplex PCR was the method, and the copy in TCRdb shows in-frame clones only, minus some. The sample holds 110,000 or so clones; about 90% are singletons and the top ten take approximately 0.62%. The sample consisted of CD4+ T cells from blood. The receptors were sampled from a human donor in good health.

This sequence joins TRBV23-1 and TRBJ1-5; 7 bases map to TRBD1. TRBV23-1 qualifies as an ORF whose function is uncertain. This CDR3 has 16 residues. V lost 4 bases to trimming and J lost 0 bases; unmatched junction nucleotides: 6. CDR3 DNA: TGCGCCAGCAGTCTTCCTGGGACAGATAGCAATCAGCCCCAGCATTTT. Protein sequence: CASSLPGTDSNQPQHF.

The J gene is TRBJ2-6, the V gene TRBV7-6; no clear D gene. This CDR3 has 16 residues. Germline assignment: CDR1 SGHVS and CDR2 FNYEAQ. V shed 3 bases and J shed 0 bases, with 9 bases lying between them. The DNA of the CDR3 is TGTGCCAGCAGCTTGCCCGGACCCTCTGGGGCCAACGTCCTGACTTTC. Its protein is CASSLPGPSGANVLTF.

The chain employs TRBV29-1 and TRBJ2-7; D may be TRBD1 (6 bases). Germline-derived CDR1 and CDR2 are SQVTM and ANQGSEA. Trimming left V 4 bases short and J 2 bases short, with 21 bases between. This CDR3 has 16 amino acids. In DNA, the CDR3 is TGCAGCGTTGGGGGGCGCCGGCGTGCCTTTACCTACGAGCAGTACTTC. Translating gives CSVGGRRRAFTYEQYF.

This chain links TRBV7-9 with TRBJ1-2; weak D call: TRBD1 (6 bases). This CDR3 has 17 amino acids. Germline CDR1 SEHNR, CDR2 FQNEAQ (reference sequence). V dropped 5 bases and J dropped 4 bases, with 23 bases sitting between them. As DNA, the CDR3 is TGTGCCAGCAGCGTTACCCCAGGGGACCGAGGCTTCTATGGCTACACCTTC. Its protein is CASSVTPGDRGFYGYTF.

The count of this clone is one. The chain has TRBV11-3 and TRBJ2-3; D is perhaps TRBD2 (5 bases). Germline assignment: CDR1 SGHNT and CDR2 YENEEA. V was shortened by 2 bases and J by 2 bases, with 11 bases between the two germline ends. The CDR3 totals 15 residues. The CDR3 spells CASSLSGSPTDTQYF. DNA for the CDR3: TGTGCCAGCAGCTTATCGGGGAGTCCCACAGATACGCAGTATTTT.

This chain links TRBV5-6 with TRBJ2-7; maybe TRBD1 (6 bases). Germline CDR1 reads SGHDT; CDR2 reads YYEEEE. The CDR3 extends over 14 amino acids. V lost 1 base and J 1 base, leaving 9 bases between the germline ends. CDR3 residues: CASSLRRGSYEQYF. Written as DNA, the CDR3 is TGTGCCAGCAGCTTGCGCAGGGGTTCCTACGAGCAGTACTTC.

The V gene is TRBV21-1, the J gene TRBJ1-3. TRBV21-1 is deemed a pseudogene. This CDR3 is built from 17 residues. In DNA, the CDR3 is TGTGCCAGCAGCAAAGAGGAGGGGCTTAGCTCTGGAAACACCATATATTTT. Protein product: CASSKEEGLSSGNTIYF.

V and J are TRBV7-2 and TRBJ2-2; the D gene could be TRBD1 or TRBD2 (6 bases each). V was cut by 0 bases and J by 9 bases, with 14 bases left in between. Per the germline V gene, CDR1 is SGHTA and CDR2 is FQGNSA. The CDR3 is 15 amino acids. The CDR3 loop is CASSLAVGGSRELFF. The CDR3 nucleotides read TGTGCCAGCAGCTTAGCTGTCGGGGGCAGCCGGGAGCTGTTTTTT.

This chain joins TRBV21-1 and TRBJ2-3; TRBD1 is taken as the D call from the table, unchecked against the DNA. TRBV21-1 is noted as a pseudogene. The CDR3 contains 14 residues. For the CDR3, the DNA is TGTGCCAGCAGCACCGACAGGGGCACAGATACGCAGTATTTT. Encoded protein: CASSTDRGTDTQYF.

The chain links TRBV5-5 to TRBJ2-7, with D possibly called TRBD1 or TRBD2 (5 bases each). Trimming took 3 bases from V and 7 from J, leaving 14 bases between them. This CDR3 region has 13 residues. Germline V gene data show CDR1 as SGHKS and CDR2 as YYEKEE (reference sequence). CDR3: CASSSVWGGEQYF. The CDR3, as DNA: TGTGCCAGCAGCTCAGTGTGGGGCGGGGAGCAGTACTTC.

The chain is built from TRBV2 and TRBJ2-3; unclear D gene. The CDR3 loop spans 13 amino acids. Trimming left V 7 bases short and J 1 base short, with 9 bases between. Germline V gives CDR1 SNHLY, CDR2 FYNNEI. The CDR3 DNA sequence: TGTGCCAGCACAGGAGTGGGCACAGATACGCAGTATTTT. Translating gives CASTGVGTDTQYF. The full variable domain, rest sourced from reference TRBV2 and TRBJ2-3, is EPEVTQTPSHQVTQMGQEVILRCVPISNHLYFYWYRQILGQKVEFLVSFYNNEISEKSEIFDDQFSVERPDGSNFTLKIRSTKLEDSAMYFCASTGVGTDTQYFGPGTRLTVL.

The gene calls are TRBV9 and TRBJ1-2, with 8 bases aligning to TRBD1. J lost 2 bases, V lost 4 bases, and 7 bases had no gene match. Germline assignment: CDR1 SGDLS and CDR2 YYNGEE. This CDR3 region has 15 residues. The CDR3: CASSPRQGQNYGYTF. CDR3 bases: TGTGCCAGCAGCCCACGACAGGGGCAGAACTATGGCTACACCTTC.

The CDR3 spells CASSFDERTNAFF. In DNA, the CDR3 is TGTGCCAGCAGCTTTGACGAGAGGACAAACGCTTTCTTT. The chain couples TRBV5-4 to TRBJ1-1; maybe TRBD1 (5 bases). V gave up 2 bases and J gave up 11 bases, with 16 bases separating them. This CDR3 has 13 residues. Germline V CDR1 and CDR2: SGHNT, YYREEE (reference sequence).

The chain is built from TRBV10-3 and TRBJ1-4; D possibly corresponds to TRBD1 (6 bases). Germline values: CDR1 ENHRY, CDR2 SYGVKD. This CDR3 is 13 amino acids long. Trimming stripped 11 bases from V and 3 bases from J, with 13 bases between. CDR3 nucleotide sequence: TGTGCCTCCAGGGGCGCGGCTAATGAAAAACTGTTTTTT. This sequence encodes CASRGAANEKLFF.

This rearrangement joins TRBV2 to TRBJ2-6; D uncertain. Trimming cost V 4 bases and J 2 bases, with 9 bases left between them. CDR3 length: 15 residues. CDR1 SNHLY and CDR2 FYNNEI come from the germline V gene. The CDR3: CASSGRGTGANVLTF. The CDR3 DNA reads as TGTGCCAGCAGTGGACGTGGGACTGGGGCCAACGTCCTGACTTTC.

This clone was detected once. The chain is built from TRBV9 and TRBJ2-1; 12 bases are shared with TRBD2. The trim removed 4 bases at V and 2 bases at J, leaving 1 base unmatched. Per germline, CDR1 SGDLS and CDR2 YYNGEE. There are 15 residues in the CDR3. CDR3 amino acids: CASSWTSGTYNEQFF. CDR3 nucleotides: TGTGCCAGCAGCTGGACTAGCGGGACCTACAATGAGCAGTTCTTC.

The rearrangement uses TRBV5-1 and TRBJ1-2; 8 nucleotides agree with TRBD1. Germline V CDR1 and CDR2: SGHRS, YFSETQ. The CDR3 is made up of 16 amino acids. The junction had 15 bases not matched to a gene; V was cut back by 3 bases and J by 8 bases. This chain's CDR3 is CASSSRDSTGDSGYTF. The CDR3 bases are TGCGCCAGCAGCTCCAGGGACTCGACAGGGGATTCGGGCTACACCTTC.

This clone was observed a handful of times. The chain carries TRBV19 and TRBJ2-1; 10 bases fit TRBD2. Trimming cost V 6 bases and J 7 bases; bases outside gene matches: 9. CDR3 length: 15 amino acids. In germline, CDR1 is LNHDA, CDR2 SQIVND (reference sequence). The CDR3 nucleotides are TGTGCCAGTAGGCCCCTAGCGGGAGTTGAGAATGAGCAGTTCTTC. Its translation: CASRPLAGVENEQFF.

The rearrangement joins TRBV5-8 to TRBJ2-1; no clear D gene. The V and J ends lost 2 bases and 8 bases respectively, with 17 bases between them. The CDR3 covers 15 residues. Germline V gene data show CDR1 as SGHTS and CDR2 as YDEGEE. The CDR3 region is CASSLEPVVSDEQFF. The CDR3 DNA reads TGTGCCAGCAGCTTAGAGCCAGTAGTCAGCGATGAGCAGTTCTTC.

The J gene is TRBJ2-2, the V gene TRBV11-2; no firm D call. The CDR3 runs 15 residues. CDR1 and CDR2 from the germline V gene are SGHAT and FQNNGV. Trimming removed 6 bases from V and 6 bases from J, with 17 bases in between. DNA of the CDR3: TGTGCCAGCAGGGCCATTCGGACGGGCTCCGGGGAGCTGTTTTTT. It yields the protein CASRAIRTGSGELFF.

V and J are TRBV6-6 and TRBJ2-7; D may be TRBD2 (7 bases). The V gene's germline CDR1 is MNHNY and CDR2 SVGAGI (reference sequence). V lost 8 bases to trimming and J lost 2 bases, with 16 bases between them. This CDR3 has 14 residues. CDR3: CASGGRGSTYEQYF. The CDR3 region has the DNA TGTGCCAGCGGGGGGAGGGGGTCGACCTACGAGCAGTACTTC.

The count of this clone is one. V is TRBV6-5 and J is TRBJ2-7; 9 nucleotides align to TRBD1. There are 14 residues in the CDR3. Looked up from germline, CDR1 is MNHEY and CDR2 is SVGAGI. Losses at the gene ends were 7 bases for V and 5 bases for J; bases not matched to a gene: 9. The CDR3 loop reads CASNRQGDQNEQYF. The CDR3 nucleotides are TGTGCCAGCAACCGACAGGGGGACCAGAACGAGCAGTACTTC.

For the CDR3, the DNA is TGTGCCAGCAGCTTGGGGTTAACAGGGGCCGAAAAACTGTTTTTT. It is translated as CASSLGLTGAEKLFF. The chain carries TRBV5-4 and TRBJ1-4, with 7 bases matching TRBD1. The CDR3 spans 15 residues. The V gene's germline CDR1 is SGHNT and CDR2 YYREEE (reference sequence). V shed 0 bases, J shed 8 bases, and the junction held 7 bases outside the gene matches.